The rows below give T cell receptor beta chains drawn from one sample of a study of T-cell reconstitution after alpha-beta-depleted transplantation in children. Each CDR3 protein gets one entry after TCRdb re-called the PCR reads with MiXCR. Of some 240,000 distinct CDR3 sequences in the sample, approximately 9.9% are singletons; the top ten hold 5.1%. Here the sequenced sample was PBMCs from the stem cell graft donor, taken from the stem cell graft. These receptors all come from a human donor who donated a stem cell graft to a child with SCID. The CDR3 runs from the conserved cysteine through the conserved F or W. Size values are once, few and many counts, or a class for expanded clones, and some rows have none.

V gene: TRBV7-6; J gene: TRBJ2-7; clone size: many; CDR3 protein: CASSLVSPGESYEQYF
V gene: TRBV12-3/TRBV12-4; J gene: TRBJ1-1; clone size: many; CDR3 protein: CASSLGLFTGAFF
V gene: TRBV5-1; J gene: TRBJ2-7; clone size: many; CDR3 protein: CASRTVNGYEQYF
V gene: TRBV28; J gene: TRBJ1-2; clone size: few; CDR3 protein: CASGQERGYTF
V gene: TRBV12-3/TRBV12-4; J gene: TRBJ1-1; clone size: many; CDR3 protein: CASSLAGVNTEAFF
V gene: TRBV10-3; J gene: TRBJ2-7; clone size: many; CDR3 protein: CAISEDPGWEQYF
V gene: TRBV5-6; J gene: TRBJ2-5; clone size: few; CDR3 protein: CASSFYEGEETQYF
V gene: TRBV5-1; J gene: TRBJ2-5; clone size: many; CDR3 protein: CASSLEYSQETQYF
V gene: TRBV19; J gene: TRBJ1-1; clone size: NA; CDR3 protein: CASSIWGAAEAFF
V gene: TRBV7-3; J gene: TRBJ2-7; clone size: many; CDR3 protein: CASSLRAAPAYEQYF
V gene: TRBV5-1; J gene: TRBJ2-3; clone size: many; CDR3 protein: CASSPTDRGDTQYF
V gene: TRBV5-1; J gene: TRBJ1-2; clone size: many; CDR3 protein: CASSLTRWSGVLITGYGYTF
V gene: TRBV10-3; J gene: TRBJ2-4; clone size: many; CDR3 protein: CATRALAGGPAKNIQYF
V gene: TRBV5-5; J gene: TRBJ2-5; clone size: many; CDR3 protein: CASTRLAGTGETQYF
V gene: TRBV5-1; J gene: TRBJ1-2; clone size: many; CDR3 protein: CASSLGPANYGYTF
V gene: TRBV5-1; J gene: TRBJ2-7; clone size: many; CDR3 protein: CASSLRRPSSLIYEQYF
V gene: TRBV18; J gene: TRBJ1-4; clone size: NA; CDR3 protein: CASSPADVSGKLFF
V gene: TRBV6-1; J gene: TRBJ1-6; clone size: many; CDR3 protein: CASSPYPTGVPPLHF
V gene: TRBV5-1; J gene: TRBJ2-2; clone size: many; CDR3 protein: CASSLGALNTGELFF